Presented here are 31 T cell receptor beta chains from one specimen sequenced in a study of shared clonotypes between healthy human individuals. Sequenced by immunoSEQ multiplex PCR; TCRdb stores in-frame clones only, minus some. This sample has about 2.4 million clones, with approximately 94% found just once. The sequenced sample consisted of naive CD4+ T cells from PBMCs. Subset defined: CD45RA+ positively selected. The receptors come from a man younger than 35 in good health. Some clones in this sample may be carry-over from other donors' samples.

The chain links TRBV28 to TRBJ1-5, with TRBD1 matching over 8 bases. The CDR3 is 15 amino acids. V dropped 6 bases and J dropped 4; count of bases not matched to a gene: 8. From germline, CDR1 is MDHEN and CDR2 SYDVKM. CDR3 protein: CASRLQGAGNQPQHF. Written as DNA, the CDR3 is TGTGCCAGCAGGCTCCAGGGGGCAGGGAATCAGCCCCAGCATTTT.

The chain is built from TRBV6-5 and TRBJ2-5; perhaps TRBD2 as D (6 bases). The germline V gene encodes CDR1 MNHEY and CDR2 SVGAGI. The CDR3 covers 13 residues. The ends were cut back, 0 bases at V and 11 bases at J, with 13 bases in the middle. Here the CDR3 reads CASSYSEGSVQYF. DNA for the CDR3: TGTGCCAGCAGTTACTCGGAGGGTTCAGTGCAGTACTTC.

This chain uses TRBV2 with TRBJ2-5; D assignment may be TRBD1 or TRBD2 (5 bases each). V lost 2 bases, J lost 4 bases, and 14 bases lay in between. Germline CDR1 reads SNHLY; CDR2 reads FYNNEI. This CDR3 has 15 residues. Here the CDR3 DNA reads TGTGCCAGCAGTGAACTGGGACCTGCGGTAGAGACCCAGTACTTC. It is translated as CASSELGPAVETQYF.

The chain has TRBV2 and TRBJ2-1, with D perhaps TRBD1 or TRBD2 (5 bases each). V lost 7 bases, J lost 5 bases, and 15 bases lay in between. The CDR3 is 14 amino acids. From germline, CDR1 is SNHLY and CDR2 FYNNEI. The CDR3 spells CASTGTEVNNEQFF. For the CDR3, the DNA is TGTGCCAGCACGGGGACGGAAGTGAACAATGAGCAGTTCTTC.

This chain links TRBV5-8 with TRBJ1-6; D unresolved. This CDR3 has 15 residues. V lost 4 bases to trimming and J lost 0 bases, with 8 bases between them. Germline assignment: CDR1 SGHTS and CDR2 YDEGEE. CDR3 DNA: TGTGCCAGCAGCGGGTTTGTCTCCTATAATTCACCCCTCCACTTT. Translated, it gives CASSGFVSYNSPLHF.

The V gene is TRBV27, the J gene TRBJ2-1; 8 bases align to TRBD1. The CDR3 length is 14 residues. Germline lookup yields CDR1 MNHEY and CDR2 SMNVEV (reference sequence). Trimming at V came to 6 bases and at J to 14 bases, leaving 15 bases not matched to a gene. The chain's CDR3 is CASRQRATGAIEFF. CDR3 DNA: TGTGCCAGCAGACAGCGAGCGACAGGGGCGATAGAGTTCTTC.

This clone has more than one count but fewer than ten. The chain is built from TRBV29-1 and TRBJ1-1; D remains unclear. The V end lost 1 base, the J end lost 4 bases, and 13 bases lay between the germline ends. Germline assignment: CDR1 SQVTM and CDR2 ANQGSEA. This CDR3 contains 14 residues. CDR3 in amino acids: CSVEVALRGTEAFF. The CDR3 nucleotides read TGCAGCGTTGAAGTGGCGTTGAGAGGCACTGAAGCTTTCTTT.

The chain's CDR3 is CASALLAGGEQYF. In DNA form, the CDR3 reads TGTGCCAGCGCACTACTAGCGGGAGGCGAGCAGTACTTC. The chain carries TRBV2 and TRBJ2-7, with 12 bases lining up with TRBD2. V dropped 8 bases and J dropped 6; count of bases not matched to a gene: 5. Germline V gene data show CDR1 as SNHLY and CDR2 as FYNNEI. This CDR3 has 13 residues. The full variable domain, rest sourced from reference TRBV2 and TRBJ2-7, is EPEVTQTPSHQVTQMGQEVILRCVPISNHLYFYWYRQILGQKVEFLVSFYNNEISEKSEIFDDQFSVERPDGSNFTLKIRSTKLEDSAMYFCASALLAGGEQYFGPGTRLTVT.

This clone has a single count. Other DNA sequences within the sample encode an identical CDR3. The V gene is TRBV5-1, the J gene TRBJ2-3; D perhaps matches TRBD2 (5 bases). The CDR3 runs 13 residues. V dropped 4 bases and J dropped 4 bases, with 10 bases sitting between them. In germline, CDR1 is SGHRS, CDR2 YFSETQ. Here the CDR3 DNA reads TGCGCCAGCAGCATAGGCGGGTCAGATACGCAGTATTTT. It is translated as CASSIGGSDTQYF.

The chain has TRBV4-3 and TRBJ2-3, with D perhaps TRBD2 (5 bases). Germline values: CDR1 LGHNA, CDR2 YSLEER. V lost 1 base and J lost 6, with 14 bases in between. This CDR3 spans 15 amino acids. CDR3 sequence (DNA): TGCGCCAGCAGCCAAGGGGCTAGAGGGTTTGATACGCAGTATTTT. Amino acids: CASSQGARGFDTQYF.

The chain couples TRBV7-7 to TRBJ2-1; 10 nucleotides match TRBD2. There are 15 residues in the CDR3. The V and J ends lost 5 bases and 4 bases, in that order; junction bases with no gene match: 5. Per the germline V gene, CDR1 is SSHAT and CDR2 is FNYEAQ (reference sequence). The DNA of the CDR3 is TGTGCCAGCAGCCTGAGGACTAGCGGTTACAATGAGCAGTTCTTC. Translated, it gives CASSLRTSGYNEQFF.

The gene calls are TRBV9 and TRBJ1-1, with D unresolved. Germline-derived CDR1 and CDR2 are SGDLS and YYNGEE. V shed 3 bases and J shed 5 bases, with 14 bases lying between them. This CDR3 is 14 amino acids long. The CDR3 nucleotides read TGTGCCAGCAGCGCCAGAAGGGCGGGGACTGAAGCTTTCTTT. Protein: CASSARRAGTEAFF. Looking up the rest from reference TRBV9 and TRBJ1-1 gives the full variable domain: DSGVTQTPKHLITATGQRVTLRCSPRSGDLSVYWYQQSLDQGLQFLIQYYNGEERAKGNILERFSAQQFPDLHSELNLSSLELGDSALYFCASSARRAGTEAFFGQGTRLTVV.

This chain connects TRBV6-1 to TRBJ1-2; D possibly corresponds to TRBD1 (5 bases). Trimming stripped 1 base from V and 0 bases from J, with 9 bases between. Germline lookup yields CDR1 MNHNS and CDR2 SASEGT. This CDR3 spans 15 amino acids. The DNA of the CDR3 is TGTGCCAGCAGTGAAGTGGGGGGACCTAACTATGGCTACACCTTC. Amino acids: CASSEVGGPNYGYTF.

V and J are TRBV7-2 and TRBJ2-3; 10 bases fit TRBD1. This CDR3 has 19 residues. The V gene's germline CDR1 is SGHTA and CDR2 FQGNSA. Germline trimming cut 4 bases from V and 2 bases from J; bases unmatched to any gene: 15. The CDR3 nucleotides are TGTGCCAGCAGCTCCAAGACAGGGGGCGCAGCGGGCGTCACAGATACGCAGTATTTT. Encoded protein: CASSSKTGGAAGVTDTQYF.

The chain is built from TRBV5-1 and TRBJ2-1, with 8 bases matching TRBD2. The CDR3 extends over 17 amino acids. Germline lookup yields CDR1 SGHRS and CDR2 YFSETQ. After removal of 4 bases from V and 6 bases from J, the junction contained 15 bases not matched to a gene. The CDR3 DNA sequence: TGCGCCAGCAGCCTACTAATAGCGGGATCCAACCCCAATGAGCAGTTCTTC. Protein product: CASSLLIAGSNPNEQFF.

This chain uses TRBV5-1 with TRBJ1-3, with D perhaps matching TRBD1 (5 bases). Trimming removed 0 bases from V and 0 bases from J, with 13 bases in between. Germline V gives CDR1 SGHRS, CDR2 YFSETQ. The CDR3 is made up of 17 amino acids. The CDR3: CASSLGRDPRSGNTIYF. CDR3 in DNA: TGCGCCAGCAGCTTGGGGCGGGACCCGCGCTCTGGAAACACCATATATTTT.

The DNA of the CDR3 is TGCGCCAGCAGCCAAGAGGGCCAAGAGACCCAGTACTTC. Protein sequence: CASSQEGQETQYF. The chain couples TRBV4-3 to TRBJ2-5; D gene uncertain. CDR3 length: 13 residues. Germline CDR1 and CDR2: LGHNA and YSLEER. V lost 0 bases and J 1 base, leaving 3 bases between the germline ends.

V usage is TRBV7-7 and J usage is TRBJ2-1; D is uncertain. V shed 1 base and J shed 4 bases, with 8 bases lying between them. The CDR3 covers 14 residues. CDR1 and CDR2 from the germline V gene are SSHAT and FNYEAQ (reference sequence). DNA for the CDR3: TGTGCCAGCAGCTTAGGGCAGGAATACAATGAGCAGTTCTTC. Protein: CASSLGQEYNEQFF.

The chain employs TRBV7-9 and TRBJ2-3; TRBD2 agrees at 13 bases. With V trimmed by 5 bases and J by 2 bases, 7 bases remained unmatched. Germline V gives CDR1 SEHNR, CDR2 FQNEAQ (reference sequence). The CDR3 is made up of 17 amino acids. The CDR3 DNA reads TGTGCCAGCAGCAGCCCGGGGACTAGCGGGACCACAGATACGCAGTATTTT. Protein: CASSSPGTSGTTDTQYF.

This CDR3 is CASRLGTAYNSPLHF. The CDR3 DNA sequence: TGTGCCAGCAGACTCGGGACCGCATATAATTCACCCCTCCACTTT. The rearrangement joins TRBV6-5 to TRBJ1-6; the D gene is possibly TRBD1 (5 bases). This CDR3 has 15 amino acids. The germline V gene encodes CDR1 MNHEY and CDR2 SVGAGI. Trimming stripped 6 bases from V and 4 bases from J, with 13 bases between.

The rearrangement links TRBV27 to TRBJ2-1; the D gene is possibly TRBD2 (6 bases). The CDR3 has 12 amino acids. V was trimmed by 6 bases and J by 9 bases, leaving 12 bases between them. The V gene's germline CDR1 is MNHEY and CDR2 SMNVEV (reference sequence). In nucleotides, the CDR3 is TGTGCCAGCAGGAGGCAGGGAGGTGAGCAGTTCTTC. Protein product: CASRRQGGEQFF.

The rearrangement links TRBV19 to TRBJ2-3; D is unclear. CDR3 size: 14 residues. Germline loops: CDR1 LNHDA, CDR2 SQIVND (reference sequence). V lost 3 bases, J lost 6 bases, and 13 bases lay in between. The DNA for the CDR3 is TGTGCCAGTAGTATCGGGTACGCAGAGGATACGCAGTATTTT. Protein sequence: CASSIGYAEDTQYF. Filled out from reference TRBV19 and TRBJ2-3, the complete variable domain reads DGGITQSPKYLFRKEGQNVTLSCEQNLNHDAMYWYRQDPGQGLRLIYYSQIVNDFQKGDIAEGYSVSREKKESFPLTVTSAQKNPTAFYLCASSIGYAEDTQYFGPGTRLTVL.

J is TRBJ2-5 and V is TRBV7-9; 8 bases match TRBD1. CDR1 SEHNR and CDR2 FQNEAQ come from the germline V gene (reference sequence). The CDR3 spans 16 residues. V shed 1 base, J shed 5 bases, and the junction held 9 bases outside the gene matches. CDR3 residues: CASSLGVRDRSETQYF. The CDR3, as DNA: TGTGCCAGCAGCTTAGGCGTCAGGGACAGGTCGGAGACCCAGTACTTC. Based on the CDR3 plus reference TRBV7-9 and TRBJ2-5, the full variable domain is DTGVSQNPRHKITKRGQNVTFRCDPISEHNRLYWYRQTLGQGPEFLTYFQNEAQLEKSRLLSDRFSAERPKGSFSTLEIQRTEQGDSAMYLCASSLGVRDRSETQYFGPGTRLLVL.

V and J are TRBV4-2 and TRBJ1-5; D possibly corresponds to TRBD1 (5 bases). Trimming pared 1 base from V and 2 bases from J, leaving 15 bases between. This CDR3 spans 17 amino acids. The germline gives CDR1 LGHNA, CDR2 YNFKEQ. The CDR3, as DNA: TGTGCCAGCAGCCAAGTCCAATTCGGGGCTGGCAATCAGCCCCAGCATTTT. Translated: CASSQVQFGAGNQPQHF.

In regard to this clone: An end of the junction does not agree with germline; a read error may underlie this. The chain has TRBV6-6 and TRBJ2-5, with D perhaps being TRBD1 or TRBD2 (8 bases each). Germline-derived CDR1 and CDR2 are MNHNY and SVGAGI (reference sequence). CDR3 length: 13 amino acids. The DNA of the CDR3 is TGTGCCAGCAGTTACCCGGGGGGGGGACAGGATAACTTC. Its protein is CASSYPGGGQDNF.

The gene calls are TRBV27 and TRBJ2-2; 11 bases are a match to TRBD2. The V gene end was trimmed by 5 bases and the J gene end by 2 bases; junction bases not matched to a gene: 10. Looked up from germline, CDR1 is MNHEY and CDR2 is SMNVEV (reference sequence). The CDR3 is 18 residues long. CDR3 protein: CASSLATLAGANTGELFF. Written as DNA, the CDR3 is TGTGCCAGCAGTCTTGCCACACTAGCGGGAGCCAACACCGGGGAGCTGTTTTTT.

The genes are TRBV6-1 and TRBJ2-7; TRBD2 aligns across 11 bases. In germline, CDR1 is MNHNS, CDR2 SASEGT. The CDR3 covers 15 residues. The junction had 7 bases not matched to a gene; V was cut back by 6 bases and J by 3 bases. In DNA, the CDR3 is TGTGCCAGCAGGGAAACTAGCGGGAGACTCTACGAGCAGTACTTC. Translated: CASRETSGRLYEQYF.

J is TRBJ2-7 and V is TRBV15; D is undetermined. Germline CDR1 reads LNHNV; CDR2 reads YYDKDF (reference sequence). V was pared by 1 base and J by 3 bases, with 7 bases between. The CDR3 extends over 13 amino acids. The CDR3 DNA sequence: TGTGCCACCAGCAGAGCCCCCGGCTACGAGCAGTACTTC. Its protein product is CATSRAPGYEQYF.

V is TRBV18 and J is TRBJ2-5, with a tentative D call TRBD1 (6 bases). The CDR3 has 14 amino acids. Germline assignment: CDR1 KGHSH and CDR2 LQKENI. V was shortened by 2 bases and J by 5 bases, with 12 bases between the two germline ends. For the CDR3, the DNA is TGTGCCAGCTCACCAACAGGGCCGGTGGAGACCCAGTACTTC. Translated: CASSPTGPVETQYF.

With regard to this clone: This sample includes further DNA sequences coding for the same CDR3. In DNA, the CDR3 is TGTGCCAGCAGGCTAAATGAAAAACTGTTTTTT. Translated: CASRLNEKLFF. The chain is built from TRBV28 and TRBJ1-4; unclear D gene. The CDR3 is 11 residues long. Looked up from germline, CDR1 is MDHEN and CDR2 is SYDVKM. V was cut by 6 bases and J by 5 bases, with 4 bases left in between.

The rearrangement uses TRBV5-4 and TRBJ2-5; 11 positions match TRBD1. With V trimmed by 1 base and J by 9 bases, 11 bases remained unmatched. This CDR3 comprises 16 residues. The germline V gene has CDR1 SGHNT and CDR2 YYREEE (reference sequence). The CDR3 coding sequence is TGTGCCAGCAGCTTGAGAGGGACAGGGGGGTGGTCGGCCCAGTACTTC. As protein: CASSLRGTGGWSAQYF.